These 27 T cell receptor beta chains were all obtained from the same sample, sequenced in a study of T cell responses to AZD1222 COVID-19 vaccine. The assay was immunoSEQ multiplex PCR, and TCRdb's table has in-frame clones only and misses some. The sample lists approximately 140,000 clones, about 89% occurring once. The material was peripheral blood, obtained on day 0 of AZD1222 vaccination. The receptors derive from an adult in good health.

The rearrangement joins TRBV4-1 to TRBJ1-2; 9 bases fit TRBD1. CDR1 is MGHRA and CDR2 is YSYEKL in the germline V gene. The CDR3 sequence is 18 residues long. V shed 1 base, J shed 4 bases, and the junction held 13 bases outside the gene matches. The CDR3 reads CASSQVALRDREFYGYTF. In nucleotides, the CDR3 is TGCGCCAGCAGCCAAGTCGCCCTCCGGGACAGGGAATTCTATGGCTACACCTTC.

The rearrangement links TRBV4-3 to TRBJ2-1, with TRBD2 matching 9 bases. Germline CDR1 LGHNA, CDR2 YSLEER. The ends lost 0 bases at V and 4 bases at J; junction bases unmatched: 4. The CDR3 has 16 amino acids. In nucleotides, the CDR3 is TGCGCCAGCAGCCAAGACCTAGCGGGGAGTTACAATGAGCAGTTCTTC. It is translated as CASSQDLAGSYNEQFF.

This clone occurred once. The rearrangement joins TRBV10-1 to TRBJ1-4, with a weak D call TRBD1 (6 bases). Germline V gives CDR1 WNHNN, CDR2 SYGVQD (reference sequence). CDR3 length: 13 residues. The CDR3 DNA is TGCCGGGGGGGGTCAGGGGCGGCGGAAAAACTGTTTTTT. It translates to CRGGSGAAEKLFF.

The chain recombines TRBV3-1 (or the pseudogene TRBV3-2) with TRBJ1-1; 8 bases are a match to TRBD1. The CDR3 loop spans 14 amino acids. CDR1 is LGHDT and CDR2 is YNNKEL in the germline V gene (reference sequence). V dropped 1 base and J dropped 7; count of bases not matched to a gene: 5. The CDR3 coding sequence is TGTGCCAGCAGCCAAGGGACAGGGATGTATGAAGCTTTCTTT. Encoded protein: CASSQGTGMYEAFF.

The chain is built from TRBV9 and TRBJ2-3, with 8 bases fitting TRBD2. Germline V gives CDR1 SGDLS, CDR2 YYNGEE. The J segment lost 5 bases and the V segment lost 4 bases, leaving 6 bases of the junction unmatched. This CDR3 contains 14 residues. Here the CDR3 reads CASSRLAGGDTQYF. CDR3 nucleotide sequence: TGTGCCAGCAGCCGGCTAGCGGGTGGAGATACGCAGTATTTT.

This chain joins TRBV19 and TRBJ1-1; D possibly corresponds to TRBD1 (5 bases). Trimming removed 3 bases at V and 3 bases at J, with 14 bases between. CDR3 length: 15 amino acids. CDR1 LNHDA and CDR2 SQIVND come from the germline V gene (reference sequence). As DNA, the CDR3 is TGTGCCAGTAGTATCCGAGGGGTTGGAGACACTGAAGCTTTCTTT. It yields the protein CASSIRGVGDTEAFF.

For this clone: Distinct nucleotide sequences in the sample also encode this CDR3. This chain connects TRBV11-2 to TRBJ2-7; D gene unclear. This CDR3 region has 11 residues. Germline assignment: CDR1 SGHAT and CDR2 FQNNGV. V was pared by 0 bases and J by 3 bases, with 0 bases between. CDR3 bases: TGTGCCAGCAGCTTAGACTACGAGCAGTACTTC. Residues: CASSLDYEQYF. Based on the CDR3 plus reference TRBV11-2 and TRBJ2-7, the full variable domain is EAGVAQSPRYKIIEKRQSVAFWCNPISGHATLYWYQQILGQGPKLLIQFQNNGVVDDSQLPKDRFSAERLKGVDSTLKIQPAKLEDSAVYLCASSLDYEQYFGPGTRLTVT.

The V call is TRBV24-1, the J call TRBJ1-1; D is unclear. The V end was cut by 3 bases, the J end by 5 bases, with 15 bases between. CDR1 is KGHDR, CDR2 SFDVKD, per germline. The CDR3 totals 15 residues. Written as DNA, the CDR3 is TGTGCCACCAGTGATACCCGGGGTGGGAGGACTGAAGCTTTCTTT. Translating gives CATSDTRGGRTEAFF.

CDR3 in amino acids: CASSKVNDLVLGGYTF. The CDR3 DNA reads as TGTGCCAGCAGCAAAGTCAATGACCTGGTTCTGGGGGGCTACACCTTC. The chain joins TRBV21-1 to TRBJ1-2. TRBV21-1 represents a pseudogene. CDR3 length: 16 residues.

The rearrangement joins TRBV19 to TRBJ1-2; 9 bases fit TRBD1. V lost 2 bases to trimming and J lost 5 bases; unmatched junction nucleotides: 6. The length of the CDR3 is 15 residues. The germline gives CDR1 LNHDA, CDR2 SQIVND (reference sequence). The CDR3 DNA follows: TGTGCCAGTAGTATAACGGGACAGGGAGGATATGGCTACACCTTC. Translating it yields CASSITGQGGYGYTF.

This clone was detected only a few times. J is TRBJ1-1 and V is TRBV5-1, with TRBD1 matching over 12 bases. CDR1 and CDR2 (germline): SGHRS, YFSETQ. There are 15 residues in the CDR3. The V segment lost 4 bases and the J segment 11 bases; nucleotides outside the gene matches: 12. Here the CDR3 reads CASSGQGTGGAYAFF. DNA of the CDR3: TGCGCCAGCAGCGGTCAAGGGACAGGGGGCGCTTACGCTTTCTTT.

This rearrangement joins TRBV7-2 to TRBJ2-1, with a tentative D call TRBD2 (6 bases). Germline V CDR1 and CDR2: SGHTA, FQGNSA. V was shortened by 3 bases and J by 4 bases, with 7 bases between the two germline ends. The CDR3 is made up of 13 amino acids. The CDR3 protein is CASSLDYYNEQFF. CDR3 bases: TGTGCCAGCAGCTTGGACTATTACAATGAGCAGTTCTTC.

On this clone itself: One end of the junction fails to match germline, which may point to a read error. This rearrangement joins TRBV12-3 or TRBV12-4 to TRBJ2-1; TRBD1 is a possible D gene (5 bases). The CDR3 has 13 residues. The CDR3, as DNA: TGTGCCAGCAGCCCTAGGGGCTACGATGAGCAGTTCTTC. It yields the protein CASSPRGYDEQFF.

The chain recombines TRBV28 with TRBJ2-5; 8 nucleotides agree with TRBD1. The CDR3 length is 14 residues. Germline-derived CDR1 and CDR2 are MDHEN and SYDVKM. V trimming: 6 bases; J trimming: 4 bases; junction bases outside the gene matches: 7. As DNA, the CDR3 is TGTGCCAGCAGCAAACAGGGGGTTGCAGAGACCCAGTACTTC. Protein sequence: CASSKQGVAETQYF.

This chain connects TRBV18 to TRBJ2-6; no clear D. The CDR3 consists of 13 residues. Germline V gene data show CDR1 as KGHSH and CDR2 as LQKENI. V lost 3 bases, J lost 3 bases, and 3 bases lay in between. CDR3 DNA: TGTGCCAGCTCACCGGGTGGGGCCAACGTCCTGACTTTC. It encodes CASSPGGANVLTF.

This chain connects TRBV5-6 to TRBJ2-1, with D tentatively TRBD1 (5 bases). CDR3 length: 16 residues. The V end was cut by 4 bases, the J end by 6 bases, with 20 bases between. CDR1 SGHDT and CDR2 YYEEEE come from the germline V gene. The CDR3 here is CASSTGGWGIINEQFF. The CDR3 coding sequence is TGTGCCAGCAGCACGGGTGGCTGGGGCATTATCAATGAGCAGTTCTTC.

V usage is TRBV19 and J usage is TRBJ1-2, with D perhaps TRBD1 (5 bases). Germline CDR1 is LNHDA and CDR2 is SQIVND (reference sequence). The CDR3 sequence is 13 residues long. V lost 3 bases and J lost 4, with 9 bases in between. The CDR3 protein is CASSMRQSYGYTF. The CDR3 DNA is TGTGCCAGTAGTATGCGACAGAGCTATGGCTACACCTTC.

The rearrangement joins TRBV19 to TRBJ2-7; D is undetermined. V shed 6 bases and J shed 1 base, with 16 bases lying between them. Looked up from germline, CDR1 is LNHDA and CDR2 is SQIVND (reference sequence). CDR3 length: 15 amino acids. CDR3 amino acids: CASRPAGPYSYEQYF. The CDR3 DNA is TGTGCCAGTAGACCTGCCGGGCCTTATTCCTACGAGCAGTACTTC. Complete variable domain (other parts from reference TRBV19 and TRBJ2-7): DGGITQSPKYLFRKEGQNVTLSCEQNLNHDAMYWYRQDPGQGLRLIYYSQIVNDFQKGDIAEGYSVSREKKESFPLTVTSAQKNPTAFYLCASRPAGPYSYEQYFGPGTRLTVT.

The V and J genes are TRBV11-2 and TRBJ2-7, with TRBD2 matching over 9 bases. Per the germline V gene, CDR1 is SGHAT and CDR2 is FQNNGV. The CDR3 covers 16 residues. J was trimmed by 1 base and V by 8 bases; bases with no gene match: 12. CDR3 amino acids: CASSRRGGGNSYEQYF. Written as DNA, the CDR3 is TGTGCCAGCTCCAGGCGGGGGGGCGGTAATTCCTACGAGCAGTACTTC.

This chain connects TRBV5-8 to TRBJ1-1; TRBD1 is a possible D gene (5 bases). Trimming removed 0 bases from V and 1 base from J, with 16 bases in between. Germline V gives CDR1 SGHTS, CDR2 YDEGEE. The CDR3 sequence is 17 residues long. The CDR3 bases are TGTGCCAGCAGCTTGGTCTTAGGGACGGGAGGGAACACTGAAGCTTTCTTT. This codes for CASSLVLGTGGNTEAFF.

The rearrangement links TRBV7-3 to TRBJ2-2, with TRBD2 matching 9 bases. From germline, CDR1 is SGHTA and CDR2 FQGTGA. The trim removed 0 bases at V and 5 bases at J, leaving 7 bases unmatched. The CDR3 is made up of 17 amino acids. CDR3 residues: CASSLTFASGTTGELFF. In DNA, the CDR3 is TGTGCCAGCAGCTTAACCTTTGCTAGCGGGACGACCGGGGAGCTGTTTTTT.

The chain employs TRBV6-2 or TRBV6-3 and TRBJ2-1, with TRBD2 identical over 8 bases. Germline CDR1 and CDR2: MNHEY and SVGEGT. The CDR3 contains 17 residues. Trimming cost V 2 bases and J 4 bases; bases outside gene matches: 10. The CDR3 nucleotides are TGTGCCAGCAGTTACCCCATAGCGGGAAGGGCGTACAATGAGCAGTTCTTC. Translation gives CASSYPIAGRAYNEQFF.

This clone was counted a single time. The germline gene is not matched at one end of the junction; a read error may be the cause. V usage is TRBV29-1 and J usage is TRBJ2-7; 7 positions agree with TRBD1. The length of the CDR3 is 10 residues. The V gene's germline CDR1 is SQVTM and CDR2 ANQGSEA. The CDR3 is CSVDEGGQDF. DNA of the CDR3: TGCAGCGTTGATGAAGGTGGACAGGACTTC.

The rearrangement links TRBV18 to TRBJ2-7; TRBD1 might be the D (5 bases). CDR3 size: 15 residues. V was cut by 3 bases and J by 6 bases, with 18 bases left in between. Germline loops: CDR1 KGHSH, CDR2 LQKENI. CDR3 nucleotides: TGTGCCAGCTCACCTAGCCGACAGCAGGGCGGCGAGCAGTACTTC. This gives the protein CASSPSRQQGGEQYF.

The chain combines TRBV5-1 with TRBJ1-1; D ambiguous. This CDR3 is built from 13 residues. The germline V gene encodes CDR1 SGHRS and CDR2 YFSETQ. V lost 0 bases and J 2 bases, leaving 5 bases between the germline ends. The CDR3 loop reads CASSLVTNTEAFF. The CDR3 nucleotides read TGCGCCAGCAGCTTGGTTACAAACACTGAAGCTTTCTTT.

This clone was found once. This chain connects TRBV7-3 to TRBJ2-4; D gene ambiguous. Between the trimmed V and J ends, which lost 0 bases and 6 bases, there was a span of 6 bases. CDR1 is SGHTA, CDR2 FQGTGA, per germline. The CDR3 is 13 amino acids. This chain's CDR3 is CASSLTNRNIQYF. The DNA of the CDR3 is TGTGCCAGCAGCTTAACAAACCGAAACATTCAGTACTTC.

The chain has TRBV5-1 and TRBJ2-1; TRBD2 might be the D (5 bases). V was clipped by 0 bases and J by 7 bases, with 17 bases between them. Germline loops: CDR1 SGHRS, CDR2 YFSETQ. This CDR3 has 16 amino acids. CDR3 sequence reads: CASSLGTAGLGNEQFF. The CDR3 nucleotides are TGCGCCAGCAGCTTGGGGACCGCGGGCCTCGGGAATGAGCAGTTCTTC.